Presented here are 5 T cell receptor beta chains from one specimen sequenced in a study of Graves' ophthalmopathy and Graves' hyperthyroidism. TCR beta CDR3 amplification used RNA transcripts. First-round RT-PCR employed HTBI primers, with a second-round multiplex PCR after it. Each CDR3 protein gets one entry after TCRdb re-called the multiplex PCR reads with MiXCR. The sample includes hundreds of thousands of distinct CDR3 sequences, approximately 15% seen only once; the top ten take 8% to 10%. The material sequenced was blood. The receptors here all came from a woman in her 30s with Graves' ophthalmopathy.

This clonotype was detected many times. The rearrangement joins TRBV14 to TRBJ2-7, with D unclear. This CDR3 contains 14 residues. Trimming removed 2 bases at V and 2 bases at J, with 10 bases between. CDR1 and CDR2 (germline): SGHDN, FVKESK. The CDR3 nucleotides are TGTGCCAGCAGCCAAAAGGTACTTACCTACGAGCAGTACTTC. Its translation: CASSQKVLTYEQYF.

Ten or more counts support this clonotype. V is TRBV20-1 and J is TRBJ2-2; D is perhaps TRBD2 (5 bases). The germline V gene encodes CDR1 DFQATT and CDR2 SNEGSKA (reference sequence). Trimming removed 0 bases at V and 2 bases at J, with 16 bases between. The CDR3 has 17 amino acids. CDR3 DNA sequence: TGCAGTGCTAGAGATGTAGGGCTAGCAGATAACACCGGGGAGCTGTTTTTT. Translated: CSARDVGLADNTGELFF.

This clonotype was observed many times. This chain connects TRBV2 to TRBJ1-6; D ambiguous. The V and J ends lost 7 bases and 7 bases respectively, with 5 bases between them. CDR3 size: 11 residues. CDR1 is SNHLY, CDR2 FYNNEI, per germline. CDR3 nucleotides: TGTGCCAGCATCGGAAATTCACCCCTCCACTTT. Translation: CASIGNSPLHF.

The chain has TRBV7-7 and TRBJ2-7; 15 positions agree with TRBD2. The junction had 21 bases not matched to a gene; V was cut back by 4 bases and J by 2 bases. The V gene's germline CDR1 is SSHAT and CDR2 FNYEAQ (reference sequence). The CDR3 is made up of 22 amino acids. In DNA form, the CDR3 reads TGTGCCAGCAGCTACCGAATTACTAGACCGGGACTAGCGGGGGGAGGGGCCTACGAGCAGTACTTC. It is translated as CASSYRITRPGLAGGGAYEQYF.

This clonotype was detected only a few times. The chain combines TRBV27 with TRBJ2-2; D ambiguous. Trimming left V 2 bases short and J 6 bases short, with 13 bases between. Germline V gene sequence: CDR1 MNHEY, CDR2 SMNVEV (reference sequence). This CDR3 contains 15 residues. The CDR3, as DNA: TGTGCCAGCAGTTTACGGACCACTTACGCCGGGGAGCTGTTTTTT. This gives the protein CASSLRTTYAGELFF.